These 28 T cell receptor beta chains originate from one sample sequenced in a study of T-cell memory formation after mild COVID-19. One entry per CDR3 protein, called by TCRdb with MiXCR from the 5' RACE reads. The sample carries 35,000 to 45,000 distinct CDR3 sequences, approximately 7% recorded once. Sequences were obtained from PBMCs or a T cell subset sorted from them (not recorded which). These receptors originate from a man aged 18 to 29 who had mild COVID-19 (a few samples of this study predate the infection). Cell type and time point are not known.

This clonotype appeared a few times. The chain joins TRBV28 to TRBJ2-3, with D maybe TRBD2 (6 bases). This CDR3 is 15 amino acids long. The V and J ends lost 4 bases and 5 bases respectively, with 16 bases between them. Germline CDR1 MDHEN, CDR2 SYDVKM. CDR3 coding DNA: TGTGCCAGCAGTTCACCCGGGACTCAAGTAGATACGCAGTATTTT. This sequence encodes CASSSPGTQVDTQYF.

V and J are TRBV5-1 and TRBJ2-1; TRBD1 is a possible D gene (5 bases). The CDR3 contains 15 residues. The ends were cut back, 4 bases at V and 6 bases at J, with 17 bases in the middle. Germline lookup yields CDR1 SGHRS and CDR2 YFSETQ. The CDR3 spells CASSVVPGRLNEQFF. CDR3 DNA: TGCGCCAGCAGCGTTGTCCCAGGGCGCCTCAATGAGCAGTTCTTC.

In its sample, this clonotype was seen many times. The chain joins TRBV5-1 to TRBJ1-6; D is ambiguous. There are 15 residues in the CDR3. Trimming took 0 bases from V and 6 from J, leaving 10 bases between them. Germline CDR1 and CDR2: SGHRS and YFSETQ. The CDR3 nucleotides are TGCGCCAGCAGCTTGGAGGGAATTACTAATTCACCCCTCCACTTT. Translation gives CASSLEGITNSPLHF.

The chain's CDR3 is CASSLDFGPQHF. The CDR3 nucleotides read TGTGCCAGCAGTTTAGATTTTGGGCCCCAGCATTTT. The chain is built from TRBV12-3 or TRBV12-4 and TRBJ1-5; no reliable D call. Trimming removed 1 base from V and 9 bases from J, with 7 bases in between. CDR3 length: 12 amino acids.

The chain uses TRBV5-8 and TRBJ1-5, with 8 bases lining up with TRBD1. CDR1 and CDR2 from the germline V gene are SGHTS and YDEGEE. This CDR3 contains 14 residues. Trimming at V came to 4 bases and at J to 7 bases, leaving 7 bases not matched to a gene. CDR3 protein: CASSLGQGLQPQHF. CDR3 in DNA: TGTGCCAGCAGCCTAGGACAGGGATTACAGCCCCAGCATTTT.

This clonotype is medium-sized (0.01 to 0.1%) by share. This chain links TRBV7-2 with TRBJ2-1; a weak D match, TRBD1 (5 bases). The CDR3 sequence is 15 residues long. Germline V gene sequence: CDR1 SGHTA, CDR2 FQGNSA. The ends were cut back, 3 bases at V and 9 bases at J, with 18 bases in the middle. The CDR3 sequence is CASSFQPDIYSEQFF. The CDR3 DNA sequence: TGTGCCAGCAGCTTTCAACCGGACATCTATAGTGAGCAGTTCTTC.

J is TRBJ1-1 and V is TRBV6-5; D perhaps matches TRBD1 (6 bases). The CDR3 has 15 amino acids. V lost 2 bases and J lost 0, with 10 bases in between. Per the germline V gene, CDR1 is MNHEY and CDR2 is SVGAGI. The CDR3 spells CASSYQQGLNTEAFF. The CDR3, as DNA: TGTGCCAGCAGTTACCAACAGGGACTGAACACTGAAGCTTTCTTT.

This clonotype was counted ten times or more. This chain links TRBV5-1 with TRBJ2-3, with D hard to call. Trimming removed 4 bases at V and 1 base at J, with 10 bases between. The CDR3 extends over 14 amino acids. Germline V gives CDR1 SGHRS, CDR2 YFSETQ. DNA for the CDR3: TGCGCCAGCAGCCCCGAGCTAGGCACAGATACGCAGTATTTT. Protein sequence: CASSPELGTDTQYF.

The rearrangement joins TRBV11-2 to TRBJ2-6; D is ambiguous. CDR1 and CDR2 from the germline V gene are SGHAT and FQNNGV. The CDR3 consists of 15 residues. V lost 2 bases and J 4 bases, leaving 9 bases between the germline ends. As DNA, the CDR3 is TGTGCCAGCAGCTTATCCGGGTACGGGGCCAACGTCCTGACTTTC. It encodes CASSLSGYGANVLTF.

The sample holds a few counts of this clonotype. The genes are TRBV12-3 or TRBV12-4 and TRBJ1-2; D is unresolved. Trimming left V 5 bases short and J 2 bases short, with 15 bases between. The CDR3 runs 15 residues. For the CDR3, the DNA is TGTGCCAGCAGTCCCCGTTGGAACAGCAACTATGGCTACACCTTC. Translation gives CASSPRWNSNYGYTF.

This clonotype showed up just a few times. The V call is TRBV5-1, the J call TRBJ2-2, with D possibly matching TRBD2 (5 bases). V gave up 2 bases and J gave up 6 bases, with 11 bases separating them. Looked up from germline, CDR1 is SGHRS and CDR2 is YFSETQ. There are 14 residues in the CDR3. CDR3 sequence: CASSFTGRSGELFF. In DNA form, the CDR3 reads TGCGCCAGCAGCTTCACGGGAAGGTCCGGGGAGCTGTTTTTT.

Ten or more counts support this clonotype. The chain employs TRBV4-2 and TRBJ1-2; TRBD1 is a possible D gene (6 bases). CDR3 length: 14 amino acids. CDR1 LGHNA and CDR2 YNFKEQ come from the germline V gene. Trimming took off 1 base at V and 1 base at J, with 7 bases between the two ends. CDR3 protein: CASSQVGGNYGYTF. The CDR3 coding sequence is TGTGCCAGCAGCCAAGTAGGGGGTAACTATGGCTACACCTTC.

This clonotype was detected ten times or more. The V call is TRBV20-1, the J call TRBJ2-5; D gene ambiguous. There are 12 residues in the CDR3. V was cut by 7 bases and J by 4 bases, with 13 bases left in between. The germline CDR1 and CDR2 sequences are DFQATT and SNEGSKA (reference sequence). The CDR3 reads CSGSRAIETQYF. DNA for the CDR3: TGCAGTGGGTCTAGGGCCATAGAGACCCAGTACTTC.

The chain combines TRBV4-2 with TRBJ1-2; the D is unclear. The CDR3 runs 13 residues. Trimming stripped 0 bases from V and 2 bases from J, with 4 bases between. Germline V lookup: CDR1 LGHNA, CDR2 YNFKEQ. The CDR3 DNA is TGTGCCAGCAGCCAAGAGGGGAACTATGGCTACACCTTC. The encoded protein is CASSQEGNYGYTF.

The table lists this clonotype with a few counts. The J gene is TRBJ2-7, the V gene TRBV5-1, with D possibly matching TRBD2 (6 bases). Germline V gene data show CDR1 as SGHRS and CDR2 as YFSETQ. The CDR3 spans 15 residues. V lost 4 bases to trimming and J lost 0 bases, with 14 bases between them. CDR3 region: CASSPTPGSSYEQYV. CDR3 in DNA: TGCGCCAGCAGCCCCACTCCCGGGAGCTCCTACGAGCAGTACGTC.

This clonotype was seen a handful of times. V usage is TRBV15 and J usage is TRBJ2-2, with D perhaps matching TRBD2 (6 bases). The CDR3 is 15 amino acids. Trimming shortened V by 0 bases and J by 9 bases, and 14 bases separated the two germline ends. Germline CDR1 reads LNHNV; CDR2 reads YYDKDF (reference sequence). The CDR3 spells CATSRDLGGIRELFF. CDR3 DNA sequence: TGTGCCACCAGCAGAGATCTTGGGGGGATCCGGGAGCTGTTTTTT.

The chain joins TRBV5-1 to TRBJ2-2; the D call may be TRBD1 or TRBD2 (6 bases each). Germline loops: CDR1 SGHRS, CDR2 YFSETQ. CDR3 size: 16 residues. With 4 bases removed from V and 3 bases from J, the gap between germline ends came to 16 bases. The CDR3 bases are TGCGCCAGCAGCCCCGGCGGGACAACCCACACCGGGGAGCTGTTTTTT. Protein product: CASSPGGTTHTGELFF.

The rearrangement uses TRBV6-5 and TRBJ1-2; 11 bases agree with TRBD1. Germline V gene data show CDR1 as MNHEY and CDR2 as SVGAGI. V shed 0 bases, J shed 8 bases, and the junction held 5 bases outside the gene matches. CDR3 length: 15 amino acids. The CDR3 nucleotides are TGTGCCAGCAGTTACTCGAGTCGGACAGGGGGCGGCTACACCTTC. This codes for CASSYSSRTGGGYTF.

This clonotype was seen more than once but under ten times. The CDR3 DNA reads TGTGCCAGCAGGGAGACAGGGGTCGATGGCTACACCTTC. This translates into CASRETGVDGYTF. The V gene is TRBV6-5, the J gene TRBJ1-2; 8 positions agree with TRBD1. The J segment lost 6 bases and the V segment lost 6 bases, leaving 6 bases of the junction unmatched. The CDR3 extends over 13 amino acids. Germline assignment: CDR1 MNHEY and CDR2 SVGAGI.

CDR3 region: CASSTLSTDNYGYTF. The CDR3 DNA sequence: TGTGCCAGCAGCACCTTATCCACGGATAACTATGGCTACACCTTC. The chain has TRBV11-2 and TRBJ1-2; no definite D call. Between the trimmed V and J ends, which lost 5 bases and 1 base, there was a span of 14 bases. Germline CDR1 and CDR2: SGHAT and FQNNGV. The CDR3 runs 15 residues.

DNA for the CDR3: TGTGCCAGCAGCGCCCAACTAGCGGGGGGGATCGCTGAGCAGTTCTTC. Its protein is CASSAQLAGGIAEQFF. This rearrangement joins TRBV7-3 to TRBJ2-1; 13 bases map to TRBD2. J gave up 9 bases and V 5 bases, and 10 bases lay outside the gene matches. Germline values: CDR1 SGHTA, CDR2 FQGTGA. This CDR3 spans 16 amino acids.

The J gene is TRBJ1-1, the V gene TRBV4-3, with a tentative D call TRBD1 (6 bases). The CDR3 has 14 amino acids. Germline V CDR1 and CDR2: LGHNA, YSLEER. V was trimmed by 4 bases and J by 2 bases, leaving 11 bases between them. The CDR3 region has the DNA TGCGCCAGCAGCCCTCGGGGGGCTAACACTGAAGCTTTCTTT. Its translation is CASSPRGANTEAFF.

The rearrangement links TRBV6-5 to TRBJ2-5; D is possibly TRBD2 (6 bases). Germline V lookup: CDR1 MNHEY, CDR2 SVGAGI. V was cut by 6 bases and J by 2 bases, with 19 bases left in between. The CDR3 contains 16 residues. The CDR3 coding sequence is TGTGCCAGCAGCCCCTGGTTTGAGCGGGCGCAAGAGACCCAGTACTTC. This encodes CASSPWFERAQETQYF.

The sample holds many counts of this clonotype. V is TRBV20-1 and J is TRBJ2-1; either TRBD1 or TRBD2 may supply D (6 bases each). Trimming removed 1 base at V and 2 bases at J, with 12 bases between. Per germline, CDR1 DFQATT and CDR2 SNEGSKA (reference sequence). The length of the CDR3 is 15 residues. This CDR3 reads CSARAEEGAYNEQFF. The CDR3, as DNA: TGCAGTGCTAGAGCCGAGGAGGGGGCCTACAATGAGCAGTTCTTC.

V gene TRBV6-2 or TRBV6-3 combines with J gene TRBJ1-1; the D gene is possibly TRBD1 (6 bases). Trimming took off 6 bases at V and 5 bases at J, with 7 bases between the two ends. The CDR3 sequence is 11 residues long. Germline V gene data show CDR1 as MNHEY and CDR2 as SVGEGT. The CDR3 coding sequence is TGTGCCAGCAGACAGGGAACTGAAGCTTTCTTT. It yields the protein CASRQGTEAFF.

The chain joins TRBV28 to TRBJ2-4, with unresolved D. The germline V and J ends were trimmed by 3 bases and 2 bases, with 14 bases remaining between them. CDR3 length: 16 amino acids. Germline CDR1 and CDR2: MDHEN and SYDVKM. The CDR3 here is CASSFRPGSSKNIQYF. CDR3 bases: TGTGCCAGCAGTTTTCGGCCGGGCTCCTCCAAAAACATTCAGTACTTC.

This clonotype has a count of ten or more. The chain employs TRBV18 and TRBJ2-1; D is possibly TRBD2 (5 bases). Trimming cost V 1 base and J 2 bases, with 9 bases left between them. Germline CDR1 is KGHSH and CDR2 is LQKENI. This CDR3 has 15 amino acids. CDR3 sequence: CASSPQDLAYNEQFF. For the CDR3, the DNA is TGTGCCAGCTCACCACAGGACTTGGCCTACAATGAGCAGTTCTTC.

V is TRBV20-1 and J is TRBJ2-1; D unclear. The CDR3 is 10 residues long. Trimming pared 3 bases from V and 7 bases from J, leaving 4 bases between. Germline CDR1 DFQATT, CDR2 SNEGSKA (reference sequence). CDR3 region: CSARTNEQFF. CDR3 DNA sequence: TGCAGTGCTAGGACTAATGAGCAGTTCTTC.